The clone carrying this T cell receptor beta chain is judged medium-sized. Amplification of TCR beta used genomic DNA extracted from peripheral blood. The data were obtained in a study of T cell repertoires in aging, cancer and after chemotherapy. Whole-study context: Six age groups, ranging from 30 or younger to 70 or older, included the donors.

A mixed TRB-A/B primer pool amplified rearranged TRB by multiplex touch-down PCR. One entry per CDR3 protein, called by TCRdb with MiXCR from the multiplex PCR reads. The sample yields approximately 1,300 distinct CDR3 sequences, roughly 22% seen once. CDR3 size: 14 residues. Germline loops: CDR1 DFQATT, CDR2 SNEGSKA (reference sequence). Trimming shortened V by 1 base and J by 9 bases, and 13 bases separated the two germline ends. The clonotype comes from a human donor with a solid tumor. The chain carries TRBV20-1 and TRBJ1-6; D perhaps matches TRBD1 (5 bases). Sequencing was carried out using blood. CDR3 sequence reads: CSARGGAGGSPLHF. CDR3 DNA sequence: TGCAGTGCTAGAGGGGGCGCGGGGGGTTCACCCCTCCACTTT.